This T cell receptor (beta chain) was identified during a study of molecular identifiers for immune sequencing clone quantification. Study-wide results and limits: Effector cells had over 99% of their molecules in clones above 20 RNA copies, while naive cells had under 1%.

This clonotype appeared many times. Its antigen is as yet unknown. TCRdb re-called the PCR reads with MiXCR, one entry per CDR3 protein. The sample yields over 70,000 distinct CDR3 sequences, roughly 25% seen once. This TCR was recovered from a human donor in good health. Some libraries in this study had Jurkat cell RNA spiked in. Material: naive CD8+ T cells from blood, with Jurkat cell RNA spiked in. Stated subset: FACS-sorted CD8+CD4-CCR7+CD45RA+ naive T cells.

The CDR3 is CASSLSAPEAFF. The DNA for the CDR3 is TGTGCCAGCAGCCTTTCGGCACCTGAAGCTTTCTTT. This chain links TRBV7-9 with TRBJ1-1, with unresolved D. V lost 5 bases, J lost 6 bases, and 10 bases lay in between. CDR1 SEHNR and CDR2 FQNEAQ come from the germline V gene (reference sequence). There are 12 residues in the CDR3.